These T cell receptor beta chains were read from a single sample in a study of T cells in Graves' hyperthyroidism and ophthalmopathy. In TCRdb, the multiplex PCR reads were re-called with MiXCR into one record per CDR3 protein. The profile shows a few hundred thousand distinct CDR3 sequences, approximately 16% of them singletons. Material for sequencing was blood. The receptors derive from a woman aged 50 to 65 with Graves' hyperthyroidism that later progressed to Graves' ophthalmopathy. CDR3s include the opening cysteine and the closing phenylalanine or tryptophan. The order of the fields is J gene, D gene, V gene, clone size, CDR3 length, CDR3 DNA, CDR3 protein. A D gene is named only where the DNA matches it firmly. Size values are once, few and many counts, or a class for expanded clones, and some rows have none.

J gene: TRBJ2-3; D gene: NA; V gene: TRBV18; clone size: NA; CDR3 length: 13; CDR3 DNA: TGTGCCAGCTCACTGAGTAGCCTTGATACGCAGTATTTT; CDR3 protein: CASSLSSLDTQYF
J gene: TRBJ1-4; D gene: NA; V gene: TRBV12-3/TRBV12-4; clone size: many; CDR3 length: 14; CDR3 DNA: TGTGCCAGCAGATCTCGCCCCCCGGGTGAAAAACTGTTTTTT; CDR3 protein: CASRSRPPGEKLFF
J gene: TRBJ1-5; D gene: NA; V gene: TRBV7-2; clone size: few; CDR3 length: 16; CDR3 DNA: TGTGCCAGCAGCCGAACACGGCTTTATGGCAATCAGCCCCAGCATTTT; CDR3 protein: CASSRTRLYGNQPQHF
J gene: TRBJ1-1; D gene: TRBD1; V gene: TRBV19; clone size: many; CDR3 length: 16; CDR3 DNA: TGTGCCAGTAGAGGGGACAGGTCCACGGGGAACACTGAAGCTTTCTTT; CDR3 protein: CASRGDRSTGNTEAFF
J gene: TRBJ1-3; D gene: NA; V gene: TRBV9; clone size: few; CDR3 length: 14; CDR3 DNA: TGTGCCAGCAACCGAGCAGGGGCGGGAAACACCATATATTTT; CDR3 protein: CASNRAGAGNTIYF
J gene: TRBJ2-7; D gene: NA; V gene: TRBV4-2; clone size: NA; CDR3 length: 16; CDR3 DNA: TGTGCCAGCAGCCGAGACTCCGGGACACCCTCCTACGAGCAGTACTTC; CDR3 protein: CASSRDSGTPSYEQYF
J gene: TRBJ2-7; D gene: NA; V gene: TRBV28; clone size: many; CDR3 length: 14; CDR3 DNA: TGTGCCAGCAGAACTAGACGGCCTAGGAACGAGCAGTACTTC; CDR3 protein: CASRTRRPRNEQYF
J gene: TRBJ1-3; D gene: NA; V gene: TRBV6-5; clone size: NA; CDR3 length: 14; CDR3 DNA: TGTGCCAGCAGTTACTCGACAGCCGGAAACACCATATATTTT; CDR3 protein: CASSYSTAGNTIYF
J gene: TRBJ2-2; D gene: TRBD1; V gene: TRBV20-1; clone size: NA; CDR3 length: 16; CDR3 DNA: TGCAGTGCTTCAGATACCGGGACAGTGAACACCGGGGAGCTGTTTTTT; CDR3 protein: CSASDTGTVNTGELFF
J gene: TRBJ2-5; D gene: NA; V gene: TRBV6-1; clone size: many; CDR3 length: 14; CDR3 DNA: TGTGCCAGCAAGCGACAGGTACTCCAAGAGACCCAGTACTTC; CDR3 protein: CASKRQVLQETQYF
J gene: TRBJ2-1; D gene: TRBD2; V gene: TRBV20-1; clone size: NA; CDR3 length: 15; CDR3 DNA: TGCAGTGCTAAAAAAGCGGGAGGCGAGTACAATGAGCAGTTCTTC; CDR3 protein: CSAKKAGGEYNEQFF
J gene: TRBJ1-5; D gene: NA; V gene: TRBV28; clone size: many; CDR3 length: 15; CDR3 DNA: TGTGCCAGCAGTGCGCAGGGGCCGTGGATTTGGCCCCAGCATTTT; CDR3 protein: CASSAQGPWIWPQHF
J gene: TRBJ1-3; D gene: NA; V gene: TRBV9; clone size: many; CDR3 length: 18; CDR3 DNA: TGTGCCAGCAGCGTAGATCCCCCAAGGTCAGGAGTTGGAAACACCATATATTTT; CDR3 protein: CASSVDPPRSGVGNTIYF
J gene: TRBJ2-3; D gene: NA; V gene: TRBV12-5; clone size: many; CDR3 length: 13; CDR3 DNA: TGTGCTAGTGGGCCGGGTGGAACAGATACGCAGTATTTT; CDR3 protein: CASGPGGTDTQYF
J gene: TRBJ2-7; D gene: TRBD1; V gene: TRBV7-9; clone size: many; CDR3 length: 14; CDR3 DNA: TGTGCCAGCAGCCCGGACAGGGCTTTGAACGAGCAGTACTTC; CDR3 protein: CASSPDRALNEQYF
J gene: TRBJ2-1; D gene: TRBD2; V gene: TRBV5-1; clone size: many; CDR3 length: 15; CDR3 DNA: TGCGCCAGCAGCTTGGATCTAGCGGGAGCCAATGAGCAGTTCTTC; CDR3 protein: CASSLDLAGANEQFF
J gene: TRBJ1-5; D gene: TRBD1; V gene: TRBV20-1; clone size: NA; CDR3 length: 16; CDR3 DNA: TGCAGTGCTAGGGTTGCGGGACAGGACTTCAATCAGCCCCAGCATTTT; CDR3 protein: CSARVAGQDFNQPQHF
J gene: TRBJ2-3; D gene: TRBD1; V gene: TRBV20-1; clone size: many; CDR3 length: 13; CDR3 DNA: TGCAGTGCTAAGGACAGGGTTACAGATACGCAGTATTTT; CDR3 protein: CSAKDRVTDTQYF
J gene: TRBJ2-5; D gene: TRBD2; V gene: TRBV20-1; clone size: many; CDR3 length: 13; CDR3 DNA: TGCAGTGCAATGACACCGGGAGGGGAGACCCAGTACTTC; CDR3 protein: CSAMTPGGETQYF
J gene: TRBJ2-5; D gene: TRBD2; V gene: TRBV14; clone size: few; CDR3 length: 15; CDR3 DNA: TGTGCCAGCAGCCAAGGACCGGGACTAGCAGAGACCCAGTACTTC; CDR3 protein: CASSQGPGLAETQYF
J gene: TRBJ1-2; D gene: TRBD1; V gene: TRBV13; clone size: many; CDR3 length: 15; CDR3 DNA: TGTGCCAGCAGCCACCGGGACAGGGGGCTAGGTGGCTACACCTTC; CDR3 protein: CASSHRDRGLGGYTF
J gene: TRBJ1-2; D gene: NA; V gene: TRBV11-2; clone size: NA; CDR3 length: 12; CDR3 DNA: TGTGCCAGCAGCTTAGTAGGGGATGGCTACACCTTC; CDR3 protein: CASSLVGDGYTF
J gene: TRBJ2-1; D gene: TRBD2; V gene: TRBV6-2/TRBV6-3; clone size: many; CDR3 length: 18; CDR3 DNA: TGTGCCAGCAGTTACTCAAGGGGACTAGAGAGCTCCTACAATGAGCAGTTCTTC; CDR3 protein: CASSYSRGLESSYNEQFF
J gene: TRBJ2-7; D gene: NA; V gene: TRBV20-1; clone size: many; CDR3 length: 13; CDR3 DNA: TGCAGTGCTATGGCGGGGATCAATTACGAGCAGTACTTC; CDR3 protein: CSAMAGINYEQYF
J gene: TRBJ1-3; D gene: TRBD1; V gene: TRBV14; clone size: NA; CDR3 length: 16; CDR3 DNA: TGTGCCAGCAGCCAACGTAGGGACAGCCAAGGAAACACCATATATTTT; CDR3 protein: CASSQRRDSQGNTIYF
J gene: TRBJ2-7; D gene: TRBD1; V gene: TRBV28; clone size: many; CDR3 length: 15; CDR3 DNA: TGTGCCAGCAGTTTCCGGGACAGGGGGCTTCCCGAGCAGTACTTC; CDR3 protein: CASSFRDRGLPEQYF
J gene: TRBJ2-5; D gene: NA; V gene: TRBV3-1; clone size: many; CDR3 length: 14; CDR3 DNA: TGTGCCAGCAGCCAAGAGTTCAGGGGAGAGACCCAGTACTTC; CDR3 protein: CASSQEFRGETQYF
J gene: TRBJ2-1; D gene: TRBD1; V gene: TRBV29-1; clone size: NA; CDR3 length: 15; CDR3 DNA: TGCAGCGTTGAGACAGGGATAAGGACTTACAATGAGCAGTTCTTC; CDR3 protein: CSVETGIRTYNEQFF
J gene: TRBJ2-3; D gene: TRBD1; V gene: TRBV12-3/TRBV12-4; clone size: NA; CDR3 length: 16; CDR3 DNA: TGTGCCAGCAGCCCTAACACAGGGGCTAGCACAGATACGCAGTATTTT; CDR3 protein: CASSPNTGASTDTQYF
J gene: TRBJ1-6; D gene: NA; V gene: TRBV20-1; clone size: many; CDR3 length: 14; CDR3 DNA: TGCAGTGCTAGGAGGGGGGCTATAGATTCACCCCTCCACTTT; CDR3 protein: CSARRGAIDSPLHF
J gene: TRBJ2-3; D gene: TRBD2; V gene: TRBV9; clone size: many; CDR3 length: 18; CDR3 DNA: TGTGCCAGCAGCGCCCGCTTGACTAGCGGACCTAGCACAGATACGCAGTATTTT; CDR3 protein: CASSARLTSGPSTDTQYF
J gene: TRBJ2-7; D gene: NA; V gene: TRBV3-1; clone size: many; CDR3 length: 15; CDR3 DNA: TGTGCCAGCAGCCCCCGGGACCCCCTCGTCTACGAGCAGTACTTC; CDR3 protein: CASSPRDPLVYEQYF
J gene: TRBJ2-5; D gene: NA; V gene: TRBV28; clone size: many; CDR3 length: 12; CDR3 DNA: TGTGCCAGCAACACCCCGGGCCAGTCCCAGTACTTC; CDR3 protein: CASNTPGQSQYF
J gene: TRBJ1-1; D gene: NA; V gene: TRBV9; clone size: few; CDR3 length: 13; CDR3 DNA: TGTGCCAGCAGCCCGGGGACTACACCTGGAGCTTTCTTT; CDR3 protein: CASSPGTTPGAFF
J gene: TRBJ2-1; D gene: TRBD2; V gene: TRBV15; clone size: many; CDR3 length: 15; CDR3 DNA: TGTGCCACCAGCCCAGGGACTAACCCGGTCAATGAGCAGTTCTTC; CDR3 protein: CATSPGTNPVNEQFF
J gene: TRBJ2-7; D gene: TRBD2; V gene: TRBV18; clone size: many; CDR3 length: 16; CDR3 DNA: TGTGCCAGCTCACTCTTAGCGGGAGGGATCTCCTACGAGCAGTACTTC; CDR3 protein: CASSLLAGGISYEQYF
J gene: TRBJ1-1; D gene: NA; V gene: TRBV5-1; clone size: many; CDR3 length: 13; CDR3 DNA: TGCGCCAGCAGCCTGACTTCAGGTTCTGAAGCTTTCTTT; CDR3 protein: CASSLTSGSEAFF
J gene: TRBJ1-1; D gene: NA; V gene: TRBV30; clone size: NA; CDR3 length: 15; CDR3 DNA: TGTGCCTGGAGTGAGGCAGGGATCGGTAAGGATGAAGCTTTCTTT; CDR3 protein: CAWSEAGIGKDEAFF
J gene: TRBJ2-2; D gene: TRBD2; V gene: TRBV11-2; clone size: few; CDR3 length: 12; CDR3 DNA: TGTGCCAGCAGCCGGACTAGCGGGGAGCTGTTTTTT; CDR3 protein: CASSRTSGELFF